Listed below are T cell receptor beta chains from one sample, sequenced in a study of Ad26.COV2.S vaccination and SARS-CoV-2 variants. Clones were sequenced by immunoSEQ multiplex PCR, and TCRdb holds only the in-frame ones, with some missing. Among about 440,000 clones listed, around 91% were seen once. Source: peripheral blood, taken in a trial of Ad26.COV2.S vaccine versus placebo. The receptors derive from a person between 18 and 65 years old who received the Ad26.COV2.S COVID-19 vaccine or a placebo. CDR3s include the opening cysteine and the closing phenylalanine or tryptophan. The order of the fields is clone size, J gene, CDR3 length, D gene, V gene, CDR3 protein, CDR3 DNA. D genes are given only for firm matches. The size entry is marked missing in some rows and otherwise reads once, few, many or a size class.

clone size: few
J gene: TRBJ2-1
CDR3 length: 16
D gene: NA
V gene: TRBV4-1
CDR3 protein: CASSHRDSGSYNEQFF
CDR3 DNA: TGCGCCAGCAGCCACCGGGACTCCGGCTCCTACAATGAGCAGTTCTTC

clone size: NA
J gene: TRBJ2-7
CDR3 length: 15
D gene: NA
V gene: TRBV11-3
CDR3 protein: CASSLRFGGAYEQYF
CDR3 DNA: TGTGCCAGCAGCTTAAGGTTTGGCGGGGCCTACGAGCAGTACTTC

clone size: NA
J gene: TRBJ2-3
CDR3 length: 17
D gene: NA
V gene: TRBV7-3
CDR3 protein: CASSLGMSFTSTDTQYF
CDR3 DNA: TGTGCCAGCAGCTTAGGGATGAGTTTCACTAGCACAGATACGCAGTATTTT

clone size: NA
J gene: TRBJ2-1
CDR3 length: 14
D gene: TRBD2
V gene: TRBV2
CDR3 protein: CASSPGLAGVEQFF
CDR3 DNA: TGTGCCAGCAGCCCCGGACTAGCGGGAGTTGAGCAGTTCTTC

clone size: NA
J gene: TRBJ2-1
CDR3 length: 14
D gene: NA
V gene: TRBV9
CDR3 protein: CASSPKRLENEQFF
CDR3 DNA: TGTGCCAGCAGCCCGAAGAGACTAGAAAATGAGCAGTTCTTC

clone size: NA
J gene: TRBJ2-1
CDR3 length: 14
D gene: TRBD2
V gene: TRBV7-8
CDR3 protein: CASSLGWTSGEQFF
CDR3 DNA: TGTGCCAGCAGCTTAGGGTGGACTAGCGGTGAGCAGTTCTTC

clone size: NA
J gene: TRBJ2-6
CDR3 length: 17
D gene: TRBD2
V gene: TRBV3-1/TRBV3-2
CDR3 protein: CASSQGLAGAGANVLTF
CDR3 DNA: TGTGCCAGCAGCCAAGGACTAGCGGGAGCTGGGGCCAACGTCCTGACTTTC

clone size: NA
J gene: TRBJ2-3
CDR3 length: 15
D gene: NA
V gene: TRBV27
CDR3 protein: CASSGRGRQGDTQYF
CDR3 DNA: TGTGCCAGCAGTGGAAGGGGGAGACAAGGAGATACGCAGTATTTT

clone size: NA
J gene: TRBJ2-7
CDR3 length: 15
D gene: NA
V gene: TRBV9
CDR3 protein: CASSVGMGGTYEQYF
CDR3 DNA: TGTGCCAGCAGCGTAGGAATGGGAGGTACCTACGAGCAGTACTTC

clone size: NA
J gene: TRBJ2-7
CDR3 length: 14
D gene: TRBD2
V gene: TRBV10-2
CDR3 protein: CASSEGGSSYEQYF
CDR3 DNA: TGCGCCAGCAGTGAGGGCGGGAGCTCCTACGAGCAGTACTTC

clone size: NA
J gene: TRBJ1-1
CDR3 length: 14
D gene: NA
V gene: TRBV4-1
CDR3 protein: CASLNRAHGTEAFF
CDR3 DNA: TGCGCCAGCTTAAATAGGGCCCACGGCACTGAAGCTTTCTTT

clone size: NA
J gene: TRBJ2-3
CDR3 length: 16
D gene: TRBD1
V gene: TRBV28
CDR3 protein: CASSSSPGQGTDTQYF
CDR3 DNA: TGTGCCAGCAGTTCGTCACCGGGACAGGGGACAGATACGCAGTATTTT

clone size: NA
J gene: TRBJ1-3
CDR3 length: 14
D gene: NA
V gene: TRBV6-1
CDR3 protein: CASSDGVSGNTIYF
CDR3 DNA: TGTGCCAGCAGTGACGGGGTCTCCGGAAACACCATATATTTT

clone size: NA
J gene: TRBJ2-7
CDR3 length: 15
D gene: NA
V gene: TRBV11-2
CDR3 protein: CASSLVAFTGYEQYF
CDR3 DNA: TGTGCCAGCAGCTTAGTAGCTTTTACGGGTTACGAGCAGTACTTC

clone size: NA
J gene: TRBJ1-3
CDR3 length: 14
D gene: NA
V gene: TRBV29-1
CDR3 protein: CSAWDSSSGNTIYF
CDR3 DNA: TGCAGCGCTTGGGACTCTAGCTCTGGAAACACCATATATTTT

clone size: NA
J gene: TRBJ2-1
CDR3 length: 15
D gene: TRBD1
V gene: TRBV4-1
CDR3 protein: CASSSWDRVFDEQFF
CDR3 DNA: TGCGCCAGCAGCTCCTGGGACAGGGTATTTGATGAGCAGTTCTTC

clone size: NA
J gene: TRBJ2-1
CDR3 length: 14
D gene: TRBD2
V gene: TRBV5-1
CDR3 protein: CASSSRGRVNEQFF
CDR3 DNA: TGCGCCAGCAGCTCTCGCGGGAGGGTCAATGAGCAGTTCTTC

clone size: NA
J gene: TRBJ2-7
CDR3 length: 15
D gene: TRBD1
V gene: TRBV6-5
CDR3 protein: CASSSDRGRGYEQYF
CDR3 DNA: TGTGCCAGCAGCTCCGACAGGGGTCGAGGCTACGAGCAGTACTTC

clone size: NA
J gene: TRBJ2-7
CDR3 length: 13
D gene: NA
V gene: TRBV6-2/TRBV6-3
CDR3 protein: CASSYGGSSEQYF
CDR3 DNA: TGTGCCAGCAGTTACGGTGGGTCCAGCGAGCAGTACTTC

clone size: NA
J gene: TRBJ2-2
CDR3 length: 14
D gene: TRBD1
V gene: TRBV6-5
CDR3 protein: CASRQGQGAGELFF
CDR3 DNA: TGTGCCAGCCGGCAGGGGCAGGGGGCCGGGGAGCTGTTTTTT

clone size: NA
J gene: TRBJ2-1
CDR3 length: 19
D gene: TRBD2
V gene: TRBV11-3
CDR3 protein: CASSSASPNLAGGAYEQFF
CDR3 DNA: TGTGCCAGCAGCTCCGCTAGCCCCAATTTAGCGGGAGGAGCTTATGAGCAGTTCTTC

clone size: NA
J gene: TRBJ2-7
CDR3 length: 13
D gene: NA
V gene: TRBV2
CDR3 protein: CASKGTGGYEQYF
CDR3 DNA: TGTGCCAGCAAAGGAACGGGTGGGTACGAGCAGTACTTC

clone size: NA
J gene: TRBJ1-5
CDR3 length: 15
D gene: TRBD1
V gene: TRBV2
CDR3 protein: CASSLQGVGNQPQHF
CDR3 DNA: TGTGCCAGCAGCCTACAGGGGGTTGGCAATCAGCCCCAGCATTTT

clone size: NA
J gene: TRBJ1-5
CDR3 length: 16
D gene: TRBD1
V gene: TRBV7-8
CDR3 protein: CASSLVGQGSNQPQHF
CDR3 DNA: TGTGCCAGCAGCTTAGTAGGACAGGGGAGCAATCAGCCCCAGCATTTT

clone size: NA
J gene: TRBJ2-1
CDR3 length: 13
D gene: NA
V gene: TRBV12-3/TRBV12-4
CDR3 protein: CASSGRLGNEQFF
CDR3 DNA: TGTGCCAGCAGTGGACGACTAGGGAATGAGCAGTTCTTC

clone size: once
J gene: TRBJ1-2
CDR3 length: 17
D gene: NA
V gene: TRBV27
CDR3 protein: CASRSPLGAREEYGYTF
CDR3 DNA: TGTGCCAGCAGAAGCCCCCTCGGGGCCCGGGAGGAGTATGGCTACACCTTC

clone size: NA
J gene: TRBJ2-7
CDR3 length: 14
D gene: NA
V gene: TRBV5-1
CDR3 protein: CASSLGASGYEQYF
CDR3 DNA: TGCGCCAGCAGCTTGGGCGCCAGTGGCTACGAGCAGTACTTC

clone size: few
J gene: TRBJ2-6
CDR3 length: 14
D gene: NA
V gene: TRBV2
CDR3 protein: CASSPSSGANVLTF
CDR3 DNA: TGTGCCAGCAGCCCCTCCTCTGGGGCCAACGTCCTGACTTTC

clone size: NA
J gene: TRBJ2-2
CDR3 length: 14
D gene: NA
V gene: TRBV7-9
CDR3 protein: CASSPPTDTGELFF
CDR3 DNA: TGTGCCAGCAGCCCCCCTACGGACACCGGGGAGCTGTTTTTT

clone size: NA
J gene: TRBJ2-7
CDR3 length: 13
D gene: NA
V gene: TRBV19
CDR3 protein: CASSRQDSYEQYF
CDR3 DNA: TGTGCCAGTAGTCGACAGGACTCCTACGAGCAGTACTTC

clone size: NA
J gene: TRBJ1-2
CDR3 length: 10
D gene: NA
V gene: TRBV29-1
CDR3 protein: CSVGQDGYTF
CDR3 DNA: TGCAGCGTTGGACAGGATGGCTACACCTTC

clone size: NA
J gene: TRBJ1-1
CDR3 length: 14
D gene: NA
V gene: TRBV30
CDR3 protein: CAWTRGLGRAEAFF
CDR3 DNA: TGTGCCTGGACCCGAGGTTTGGGTCGGGCTGAAGCTTTCTTT

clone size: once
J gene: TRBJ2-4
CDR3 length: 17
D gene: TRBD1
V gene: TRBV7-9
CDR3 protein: CASSSNRGGKDKNIQYF
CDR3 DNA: TGTGCCAGCAGCTCAAACCGAGGGGGCAAGGACAAAAACATTCAGTACTTC

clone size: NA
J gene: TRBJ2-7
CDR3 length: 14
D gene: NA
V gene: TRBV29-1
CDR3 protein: CSVEPSGRGDEQYF
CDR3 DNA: TGCAGCGTTGAACCGTCCGGAAGAGGCGACGAGCAGTACTTC

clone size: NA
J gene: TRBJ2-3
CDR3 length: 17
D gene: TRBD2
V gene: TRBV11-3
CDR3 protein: CASSLGGTSIPRDTQYF
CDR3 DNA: TGTGCCAGCAGCTTAGGCGGGACTAGCATTCCCCGGGATACGCAGTATTTT

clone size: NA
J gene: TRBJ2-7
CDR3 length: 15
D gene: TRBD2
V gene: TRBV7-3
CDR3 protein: CASSAGTSGIYEQYF
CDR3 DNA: TGTGCCAGCAGCGCCGGGACTAGCGGGATTTACGAGCAGTACTTC

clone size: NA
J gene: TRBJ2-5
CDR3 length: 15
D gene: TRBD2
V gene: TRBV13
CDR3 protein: CASRQGLAGMETQYF
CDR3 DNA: TGTGCCAGCAGGCAGGGACTAGCGGGAATGGAGACCCAGTACTTC

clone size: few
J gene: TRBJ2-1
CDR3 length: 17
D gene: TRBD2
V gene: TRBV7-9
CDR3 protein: CASSLTGREGRRNEQFF
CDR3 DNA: TGTGCCAGCAGCCTAACGGGTCGGGAGGGACGAAGGAATGAGCAGTTCTTC

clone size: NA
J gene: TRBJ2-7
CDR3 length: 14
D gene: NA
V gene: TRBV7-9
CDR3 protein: CASSSSGLKYEQYF
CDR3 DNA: TGTGCCAGCAGCTCATCGGGACTCAAGTACGAGCAGTACTTC

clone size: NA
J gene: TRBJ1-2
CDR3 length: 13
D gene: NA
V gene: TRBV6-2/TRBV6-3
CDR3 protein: CASSTEINYGYTF
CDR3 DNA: TGTGCCAGCAGTACAGAGATCAACTATGGCTACACCTTC

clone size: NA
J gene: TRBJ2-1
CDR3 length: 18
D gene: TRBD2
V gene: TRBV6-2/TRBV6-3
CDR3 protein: CASSTPLPTSGKDNEQFF
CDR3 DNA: TGTGCCAGCAGTACTCCTCTCCCCACTAGCGGGAAGGACAATGAGCAGTTCTTC

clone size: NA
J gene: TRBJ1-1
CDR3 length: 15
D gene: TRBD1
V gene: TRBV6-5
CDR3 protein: CASSKSRDRGTEAFF
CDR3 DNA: TGTGCCAGCAGCAAAAGCCGGGACAGGGGGACTGAAGCTTTCTTT

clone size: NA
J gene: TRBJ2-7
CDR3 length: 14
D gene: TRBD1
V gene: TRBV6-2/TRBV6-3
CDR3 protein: CASSHRTGGAEQYF
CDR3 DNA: TGTGCCAGCAGTCACAGGACAGGGGGCGCCGAGCAGTACTTC

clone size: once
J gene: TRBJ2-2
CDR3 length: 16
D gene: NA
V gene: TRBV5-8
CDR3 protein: CASSLQLQVFTGELFF
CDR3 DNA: TGTGCCAGCAGCTTGCAACTACAGGTCTTCACCGGGGAGCTGTTTTTT

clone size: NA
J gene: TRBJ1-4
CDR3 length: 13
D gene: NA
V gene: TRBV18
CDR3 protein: CASSPTATEKLFF
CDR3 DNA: TGTGCCAGCTCACCTACCGCCACGGAAAAACTGTTTTTT

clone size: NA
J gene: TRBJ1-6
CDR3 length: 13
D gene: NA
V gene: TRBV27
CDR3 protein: CASSSSGPSPLHF
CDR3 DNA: TGTGCCAGCAGTTCTTCCGGACCATCACCCCTCCACTTT

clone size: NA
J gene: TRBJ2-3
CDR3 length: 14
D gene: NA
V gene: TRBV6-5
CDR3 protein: CASSRDPRTDTQYF
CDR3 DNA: TGTGCCAGCAGCCGGGACCCCCGCACAGATACGCAGTATTTT

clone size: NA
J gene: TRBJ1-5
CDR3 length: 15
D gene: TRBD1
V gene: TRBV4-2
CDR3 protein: CASSRDRGEGQPQHF
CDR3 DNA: TGTGCCAGCAGCCGAGACAGGGGGGAGGGTCAGCCCCAGCATTTT

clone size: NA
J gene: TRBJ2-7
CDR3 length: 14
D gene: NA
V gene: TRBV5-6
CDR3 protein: CASSLHLSDYEQYF
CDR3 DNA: TGTGCCAGCAGCTTGCACCTTTCGGACTACGAGCAGTACTTC

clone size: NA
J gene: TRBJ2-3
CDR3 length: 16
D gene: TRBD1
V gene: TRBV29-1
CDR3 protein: CSVDLGTGGLTDTQYF
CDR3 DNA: TGCAGCGTTGACCTAGGGACAGGCGGTTTGACAGATACGCAGTATTTT